The 4 T cell receptor beta chains below all came from one sample that was sequenced in a study of T-cell memory formation after mild COVID-19. TCRdb redid the calling of the 5' RACE reads with MiXCR, one entry per CDR3 protein. The sample shows about 290,000 distinct CDR3 sequences, less than 20% of them seen only once. Sequenced input: PBMCs or a T cell subset sorted from them (not recorded which). All receptors come from a young man who had mild COVID-19 (a few samples of this study predate the infection). Cell type and time point are not known.

This clonotype was counted a single time. The rearrangement links TRBV25-1 to TRBJ2-2; 7 nucleotides match TRBD1. The J segment lost 4 bases and the V segment lost 10 bases, leaving 9 bases of the junction unmatched. CDR1 is MGHDK, CDR2 SYGVNS, per germline. The CDR3 spans 14 residues. CDR3 nucleotide sequence: TGTGCCACTAACTCAGGGGGAGTCACCGGGGAGCTGTTTTTT. Protein sequence: CATNSGGVTGELFF.

The chain employs TRBV28 and TRBJ2-3, with D possibly TRBD2 on 5 matching bases. V lost 4 bases and J lost 2, with 13 bases in between. Germline values: CDR1 MDHEN, CDR2 SYDVKM. CDR3 size: 15 residues. CDR3 region: CASSSGFQFTDTQYF. The CDR3 DNA follows: TGTGCCAGCAGTTCGGGGTTCCAATTCACAGATACGCAGTATTTT. The variable domain in full, with the rest retrieved from reference TRBV28 and TRBJ2-3, is DVKVTQSSRYLVKRTGEKVFLECVQDMDHENMFWYRQDPGLGLRLIYFSYDVKMKEKGDIPEGYSVSREKKERFSLILESASTNQTSMYLCASSSGFQFTDTQYFGPGTRLTVL.

The V and J genes are TRBV12-5 and TRBJ2-5; 8 nucleotides agree with TRBD2. CDR3 length: 15 amino acids. Germline loops: CDR1 LGHNT, CDR2 FRNRAP. V was clipped by 0 bases and J by 5 bases; unmatched bases: 5. DNA of the CDR3: TGTGCTAGTGGTTTGGTAGGGCGGGGGGCGGAGACCCAGTACTTC. Protein sequence: CASGLVGRGAETQYF.

The chain combines TRBV12-3 or TRBV12-4 with TRBJ1-6, with TRBD1 identical over 7 bases. The V segment lost 5 bases and the J segment 8 bases; nucleotides outside the gene matches: 12. The length of the CDR3 is 16 residues. DNA for the CDR3: TGTGCCAGCAGTCGCCCTTGGGACAGTAAGGATTCACCCCTCCACTTT. Protein product: CASSRPWDSKDSPLHF.